These T cell receptor beta chains were read from a single sample in a study of blood T cell repertoires in COVID-19. Libraries were prepared by immunoSEQ multiplex PCR; TCRdb keeps only in-frame clonotypes and omits some of them. The data contain approximately 40,000 clones, around 80% of them seen just once; the ten biggest clones take up more than 30%. The sample taken for sequencing was peripheral blood. These receptors originate from a man older than 75 with active or convalescent COVID-19. The CDR3 runs from the conserved cysteine through the conserved F or W. A D gene is named only where the DNA matches it firmly. Clone sizes are given selectively: once, few, many, or a class where the clone is expanded.

>few|TRBJ2-7|TRBV6-1|.
CASSEIATGEQYF
TGTGCCAGCAGTGAAATCGCAACAGGAGAACAGTACTTC
>.|TRBJ2-2|TRBV28|.
CASSLPVNTGELFF
TGTGCCAGCAGTTTACCCGTTAACACCGGGGAGCTGTTTTTT
>once|TRBJ2-7|TRBV5-5|.
CASSLEAGGFNEQYF
TGTGCCAGCAGCTTGGAGGCAGGGGGGTTCAACGAGCAGTACTTC
>.|TRBJ1-5|TRBV6-1|.
CASSEWTQPQHF
TGTGCCAGCAGTGAGTGGACACAGCCCCAGCATTTT
>.|TRBJ2-3|TRBV21-1|.
CASSKSASGRSTDTQYF
TGTGCCAGCAGCAAATCGGCTAGCGGGAGGAGCACAGATACGCAGTATTTT
>.|TRBJ1-1|TRBV24-1|TRBD1
CATRQGAYTEAFF
TGTGCCACCAGACAGGGGGCGTACACTGAAGCTTTCTTT
>once|TRBJ2-7|TRBV6-1|.
CASSDGRGGYEQYF
TGTGCCAGCAGTGATGGGCGGGGCGGCTACGAGCAGTACTTC
>.|TRBJ2-1|TRBV5-1|TRBD1
CASSLGGQGAEEQFF
TGCGCCAGCAGCCTGGGGGGACAGGGGGCGGAGGAGCAGTTCTTC
>.|TRBJ1-5|TRBV15|.
CATSRDAKPQHF
TGTGCCACCAGCAGAGATGCTAAGCCCCAGCATTTT
>.|TRBJ2-1|TRBV4-1|TRBD2
CASSQPLAGGRYEQFF
TGCGCCAGCAGCCAACCCTTAGCGGGAGGGAGGTATGAGCAGTTCTTC
>.|TRBJ2-7|TRBV27|TRBD2
CASSLLKGGRAVYEQYF
TGTGCCAGCAGTTTGCTCAAAGGAGGGAGGGCCGTCTACGAGCAGTACTTC
>.|TRBJ2-3|TRBV7-2|.
CASSRTVTDTQYF
TGTGCCAGCAGCCGGACAGTCACAGATACGCAGTATTTT
>.|TRBJ2-5|TRBV24-1|TRBD1
CATSDSGTAKQETQYF
TGTGCCACCAGTGACTCCGGGACAGCCAAACAAGAGACCCAGTACTTC
>.|TRBJ1-1|TRBV5-1|.
CASSLQGNTEAFF
TGCGCCAGCAGCCTACAGGGGAACACTGAAGCTTTCTTT
>.|TRBJ1-1|TRBV11-2|.
CASSLGRGNTEAFF
TGTGCCAGCAGCTTAGGACGGGGGAACACTGAAGCTTTCTTT
>.|TRBJ2-4|TRBV29-1|.
CSVEGKGSVGNIQYF
TGCAGCGTTGAAGGGAAGGGGTCGGTTGGGAACATTCAGTACTTC
>.|TRBJ1-2|TRBV28|TRBD1
CASSRGGDDYGYTF
TGTGCCAGCAGTCGAGGGGGCGATGACTATGGCTACACCTTC
>.|TRBJ2-5|TRBV25-1|TRBD1
CASSDDRGQETQYF
TGTGCCAGCAGTGACGACAGGGGGCAAGAGACCCAGTACTTC
>.|TRBJ2-7|TRBV28|TRBD2
CASSLPGGPYEQYF
TGTGCCAGCAGTCTCCCGGGAGGACCCTACGAGCAGTACTTC
>.|TRBJ2-5|TRBV4-1|TRBD2
CASSRGLAGENQETQYF
TGCGCCAGCAGCCGCGGATTAGCGGGAGAGAACCAAGAGACCCAGTACTTC
>many|TRBJ2-3|TRBV7-8|TRBD2
CASRGLAGGLTLPDTQYF
TGTGCCAGCAGAGGACTAGCGGGAGGGCTAACTCTCCCAGATACGCAGTATTTT
>.|TRBJ2-4|TRBV6-1|TRBD1
CASSERQGVAKNIQYF
TGTGCCAGCAGTGAAAGACAGGGAGTAGCCAAAAACATTCAGTACTTC
>once|TRBJ2-3|TRBV15|TRBD2
CATSSRLAGGKSSTDTQYF
TGTGCCACCAGCAGTCGACTAGCGGGGGGAAAATCTAGCACAGATACGCAGTATTTT
>.|TRBJ2-1|TRBV3-1/TRBV3-2|TRBD2
CASSLRERGGQWEQFF
TGTGCCAGCAGCCTCCGTGAGCGGGGGGGCCAGTGGGAGCAGTTCTTC
>.|TRBJ2-7|TRBV4-2|TRBD1
CASSQEAAGGSKQYF
TGTGCCAGCAGCCAAGAAGCTGCAGGGGGCTCTAAGCAGTACTTC
>once|TRBJ2-5|TRBV30|.
CAWSLGGSQETQYF
TGTGCCTGGAGTCTAGGAGGGTCCCAAGAGACCCAGTACTTC
>few|TRBJ1-6|TRBV28|TRBD1
CASSYLRGHNSPLHF
TGTGCCAGCAGTTACCTCAGGGGGCATAATTCACCCCTCCACTTT
>.|TRBJ2-1|TRBV9|TRBD2
CASSVSLDAGGRNEQFF
TGTGCCAGCAGCGTATCTCTAGATGCGGGGGGGAGGAATGAGCAGTTCTTC
>.|TRBJ2-5|TRBV27|.
CASSSPHREETQYF
TGTGCCAGCAGTTCACCCCACAGGGAAGAGACCCAGTACTTC
>.|TRBJ2-7|TRBV18|TRBD2
CASSQSGKNEQYF
TGTGCCAGCTCACAGAGCGGGAAGAACGAGCAGTACTTC
>.|TRBJ2-3|TRBV5-1|TRBD2
CASSLAAGGTDTQYF
TGCGCCAGCAGCTTGGCGGCGGGAGGAACAGATACGCAGTATTTT
>.|TRBJ2-7|TRBV2|TRBD1
CASRYTGASYEQYF
TGTGCCAGCAGATACACAGGGGCCTCCTACGAGCAGTACTTC
>.|TRBJ2-7|TRBV18|.
CASSPQGNEQYF
TGTGCCAGCTCACCCCAGGGGAACGAGCAGTACTTC
>.|TRBJ2-1|TRBV28|.
CASSLLGTTIRGGYNEQFF
TGTGCCAGCAGTTTATTGGGGACCACCATCAGGGGCGGGTACAATGAGCAGTTCTTC
>.|TRBJ1-3|TRBV2|TRBD1
CASSEQGTGAGNTIYF
TGTGCCAGCAGTGAACAAGGGACAGGGGCTGGAAACACCATATATTTT
>.|TRBJ2-3|TRBV19|TRBD2
CASSVGLADTDTQYF
TGTGCCAGTAGTGTGGGACTAGCGGACACAGATACGCAGTATTTT
>.|TRBJ2-3|TRBV10-3|TRBD2
CAISGLAGGPDTQYF
TGTGCCATCAGTGGATTAGCGGGGGGGCCGGATACGCAGTATTTT
>.|TRBJ2-1|TRBV28|.
CASSTEDGFDEQFF
TGTGCCAGCAGTACCGAAGACGGGTTCGATGAGCAGTTCTTC
>.|TRBJ2-2|TRBV5-1|TRBD1
CASSSMTGAGNTGELFF
TGCGCCAGCAGCTCCATGACAGGGGCGGGAAACACCGGGGAGCTGTTTTTT
>.|TRBJ2-1|TRBV5-4|.
CASSLAGTFTQFF
TGTGCCAGCAGCTTGGCCGGGACTTTTACGCAGTTCTTC
>.|TRBJ2-3|TRBV28|TRBD1
CASRDSRDTQYF
TGTGCCAGCCGGGACAGTCGAGATACGCAGTATTTT
>.|TRBJ1-2|TRBV25-1|.
CASSDPTRETSHYGYTF
TGTGCCAGCAGTGATCCGACCCGGGAGACATCCCACTATGGCTACACCTTC
>.|TRBJ1-1|TRBV5-4|TRBD1
CASSKPGQANTEAFF
TGTGCCAGCAGCAAACCGGGACAGGCGAACACTGAAGCTTTCTTT
>.|TRBJ2-1|TRBV28|TRBD2
CASIEDSGSGRGYNEQFF
TGTGCCAGCATAGAGGACAGTGGGAGCGGGAGAGGATACAATGAGCAGTTCTTC
>.|TRBJ2-3|TRBV18|TRBD2
CASSPWTSAWSDTQYF
TGTGCCAGCTCACCGTGGACTAGCGCTTGGTCAGATACGCAGTATTTT
>.|TRBJ2-3|TRBV7-3|.
CASSLSSTDTQYF
TGTGCCAGCAGCCTTTCTAGCACAGATACGCAGTATTTT
>.|TRBJ2-2|TRBV10-3|.
CAASRDGSSTGELFF
TGTGCCGCCTCCCGGGATGGGTCATCCACCGGGGAGCTGTTTTTT
>.|TRBJ1-2|TRBV2|.
CASSVTDNYGYTF
TGTGCCAGCAGTGTAACAGATAACTATGGCTACACCTTC
>.|TRBJ2-1|TRBV9|TRBD2
CASSVVGTSGGPHEQFF
TGTGCCAGCAGCGTAGTCGGGACTAGCGGGGGACCACATGAGCAGTTCTTC
>.|TRBJ1-2|TRBV5-6|.
CASSLWGGPEDGYTF
TGTGCCAGCAGCTTGTGGGGGGGGCCCGAGGATGGCTACACCTTC
>.|TRBJ2-3|TRBV6-5|.
CASSYSFPGGTDTQYF
TGTGCCAGCAGTTACTCGTTCCCCGGGGGTACAGATACGCAGTATTTT
>.|TRBJ1-2|TRBV11-3|.
CASSLEAGRGYTF
TGTGCCAGCAGCTTAGAGGCTGGGCGCGGCTACACCTTC
>.|TRBJ2-1|TRBV6-5|.
CASSYRTRFYEQFF
TGTGCCAGCAGTTACCGAACTAGGTTCTATGAGCAGTTCTTC
>.|TRBJ1-2|TRBV6-5|TRBD1
CASSPRTGHRGYTF
TGTGCCAGCAGTCCTCGGACAGGCCACCGTGGCTACACCTTC
>.|TRBJ2-1|TRBV2|TRBD1
CASSQQGVNYNEQFF
TGTGCCAGCAGTCAGCAGGGGGTAAACTACAATGAGCAGTTCTTC
>.|TRBJ2-7|TRBV7-2|TRBD2
CASSLVAGGTPGQYF
TGTGCCAGCAGCTTAGTAGCGGGAGGAACCCCAGGGCAGTACTTC
>.|TRBJ1-5|TRBV5-8|.
CASSYSSRGPQHF
TGTGCCAGCAGCTACTCTAGTAGGGGGCCCCAGCATTTT
>.|TRBJ1-5|TRBV18|.
CASSLRGIQPQHF
TGTGCCAGCTCACTGAGAGGGATTCAGCCCCAGCATTTT
>.|TRBJ1-1|TRBV7-3|.
CASSTQGGTEAFF
TGTGCCAGCAGCACGCAGGGCGGCACTGAAGCTTTCTTT
>medium-sized|TRBJ1-6|TRBV4-2|.
CASSQDGTFSPLHF
TGTGCCAGCAGCCAAGACGGGACATTTTCACCCCTCCACTTT